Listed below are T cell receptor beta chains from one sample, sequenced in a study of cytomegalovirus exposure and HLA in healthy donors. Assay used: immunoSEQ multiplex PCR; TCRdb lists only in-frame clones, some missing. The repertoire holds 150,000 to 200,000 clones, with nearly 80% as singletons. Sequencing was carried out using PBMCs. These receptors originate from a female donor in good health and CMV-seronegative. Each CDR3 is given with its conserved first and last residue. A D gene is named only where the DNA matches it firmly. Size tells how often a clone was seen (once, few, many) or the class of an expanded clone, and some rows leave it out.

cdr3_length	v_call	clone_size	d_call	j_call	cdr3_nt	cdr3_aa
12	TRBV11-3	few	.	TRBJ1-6	TGTGCCAGCAGCTCGGGGGATTCACCCCTCCACTTT	CASSSGDSPLHF
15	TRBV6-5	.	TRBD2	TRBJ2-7	TGTGCCAGCAGTTACGATATGAGCGGGAGCTACGAGCAGTACTTC	CASSYDMSGSYEQYF
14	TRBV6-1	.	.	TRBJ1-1	TGTGCCAGCAGTGGGATGACAGGCCACACTGAAGCTTTCTTT	CASSGMTGHTEAFF
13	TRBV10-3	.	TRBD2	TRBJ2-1	TGTGCCACCAGCGCGGGAGACTACAATGAGCAGTTCTTC	CATSAGDYNEQFF
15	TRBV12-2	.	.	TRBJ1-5	TGTGCAAGTCGCGTCTGGACAGGGGGAGACCAGCCCCAGCATTTT	CASRVWTGGDQPQHF
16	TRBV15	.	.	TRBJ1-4	TGTGCCACCAGCAGAGATTCCGCAGCAGGGGAGGAAAAACTGTTTTTT	CATSRDSAAGEEKLFF
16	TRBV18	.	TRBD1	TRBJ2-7	TGTGCCAGCTCACCCAGACCGGGACAGAGCTCCTACGAGCAGTACTTC	CASSPRPGQSSYEQYF
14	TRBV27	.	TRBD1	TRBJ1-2	TGTGCCAGCAGTTTATCGGTCAGGGGGCATGGCTACACCTTC	CASSLSVRGHGYTF
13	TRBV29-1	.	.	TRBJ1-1	TGCAGCGTTGTTAAGGGGCATGGCACTGAAGCTTTCTTT	CSVVKGHGTEAFF
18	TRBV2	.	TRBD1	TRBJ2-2	TGTGCCAGCAGTGAATTGACAGGGGGCGTCTTTGGCACCGGGGAGCTGTTTTTT	CASSELTGGVFGTGELFF
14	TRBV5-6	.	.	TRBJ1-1	TGTGCCAGCAGTCCTACAGGGTCCTCCACTGAAGCTTTCTTT	CASSPTGSSTEAFF
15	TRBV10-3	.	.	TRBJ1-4	TGTGCCATCAGTGAAAGGAGGGAAGGAGGTGAAAAACTGTTTTTT	CAISERREGGEKLFF
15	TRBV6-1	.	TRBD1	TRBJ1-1	TGTGCCAGCAGTAACCACAGGGGGCGCGACACTGAAGCTTTCTTT	CASSNHRGRDTEAFF
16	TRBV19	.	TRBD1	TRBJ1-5	TGTGCCAGTAGTCTATTCCGGGACAGGGGTCATCAGCCCCAGCATTTT	CASSLFRDRGHQPQHF
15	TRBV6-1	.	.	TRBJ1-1	TGTGCCAGCAGTGAAGTTTACAGGTTTTTAACTGAAGCTTTCTTT	CASSEVYRFLTEAFF
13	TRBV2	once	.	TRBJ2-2	TGTGCCAGCAGTGAAGTTCGCACCGGGGAGCTGTTTTTT	CASSEVRTGELFF
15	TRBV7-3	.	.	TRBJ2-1	TGTGCCAGCAGCTTTACAGGGCTGTCCTACAATGAGCAGTTCTTC	CASSFTGLSYNEQFF
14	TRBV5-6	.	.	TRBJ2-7	TGTGCCAGCAGCTTCTCGGGCAGGGTATACGAGCAGTACTTC	CASSFSGRVYEQYF
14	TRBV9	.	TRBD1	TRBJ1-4	TGTGCCAGCAGCGTAGCAGGGGGCAATGAAAAACTGTTTTTT	CASSVAGGNEKLFF
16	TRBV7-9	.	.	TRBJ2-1	TGTTCCAGCAGCTCAGACCGACAGTTAGCCTACAATGAGCAGTTCTTC	CSSSSDRQLAYNEQFF